One and the same sample provided the 29 T cell receptor beta chains below, sequenced in a study of spatial heterogeneity in lung cancer. Points from the study as a whole: Tumoral mutation counts were tracked by counts of expanded intratumoral alpha and beta TCRs.

TCRdb re-called the 5' RACE reads through MiXCR, storing one row per CDR3 protein. In the table there are about 3,100 distinct CDR3 sequences, roughly 12% of which are singletons. Time point described: sample taken at primary tumor resection. Antigens for these TCRs are unknown. The source material was lung tumor tissue, sampled at surgery. These receptors came from a male donor with early-stage non-small cell lung cancer.

This clonotype ranks as medium-sized. V gene TRBV9 combines with J gene TRBJ2-7; D is undetermined. The germline CDR1 and CDR2 sequences are SGDLS and YYNGEE. The ends were cut back, 4 bases at V and 3 bases at J, with 5 bases in the middle. The CDR3 runs to 11 residues. The CDR3 reads CASSPGYEQYF. The DNA of the CDR3 is TGTGCCAGCAGCCCCGGCTACGAGCAGTACTTC.

The CDR3, as DNA: TGTGCCAGCAGTCAAGGGACGGACCTTTCAGGGACCCAGTACTTC. Its protein product is CASSQGTDLSGTQYF. The V and J genes are TRBV27 and TRBJ2-5; D could derive from TRBD1 or TRBD2 (5 bases each). From germline, CDR1 is MNHEY and CDR2 SMNVEV (reference sequence). Trimming removed 5 bases from V and 7 bases from J, with 20 bases in between. The CDR3 is 15 amino acids.

This clonotype is deemed medium-sized (0.01 to 0.1%). CDR3 bases: TGTGCCAGCAGCACGGGACAGGGGGAGTACGAGCAGTACTTC. Residues: CASSTGQGEYEQYF. V is TRBV28 and J is TRBJ2-7, with 11 bases identical to TRBD1. J gave up 4 bases and V 6 bases, and 5 bases lay outside the gene matches. CDR3 size: 14 residues. CDR1 and CDR2 (germline): MDHEN, SYDVKM.

Within the sample, this clonotype is medium-sized (0.01 to 0.1%). The V gene is TRBV19, the J gene TRBJ1-5, with 8 bases matching TRBD1. The V gene end was trimmed by 8 bases and the J gene end by 4 bases; junction bases not matched to a gene: 10. Germline V gene data show CDR1 as LNHDA and CDR2 as SQIVND (reference sequence). The CDR3 has 15 amino acids. The CDR3 loop reads CASGIEDRANQPQHF. For the CDR3, the DNA is TGTGCCAGTGGGATCGAGGACAGGGCTAATCAGCCCCAGCATTTT.

This chain uses TRBV5-1 with TRBJ2-5, with D hard to call. The germline V gene encodes CDR1 SGHRS and CDR2 YFSETQ. The CDR3 extends over 12 amino acids. Trimming pared 7 bases from V and 1 base from J, leaving 8 bases between. The CDR3 is CASRVPQETQYF. The CDR3 region has the DNA TGCGCCAGCCGGGTGCCCCAAGAGACCCAGTACTTC.

This clonotype was seen many times. This chain connects TRBV27 to TRBJ1-4; D perhaps matches TRBD1 (6 bases). Trimming took off 6 bases at V and 6 bases at J, with 14 bases between the two ends. This CDR3 region has 14 residues. Germline V lookup: CDR1 MNHEY, CDR2 SMNVEV (reference sequence). The CDR3 region is CASRPRRGDEKLFF. For the CDR3, the DNA is TGTGCCAGCAGGCCCCGCAGGGGCGATGAAAAACTGTTTTTT.

The CDR3 here is CASGKGNTEAFF. For the CDR3, the DNA is TGTGCCAGCGGGAAGGGGAACACTGAAGCTTTCTTT. The chain joins TRBV6-5 to TRBJ1-1; D unresolved. Germline CDR1 reads MNHEY; CDR2 reads SVGAGI. Deletions cut 8 bases from V and 1 base from J, with 8 bases between. This CDR3 is built from 12 residues.

By sample fraction, this clonotype is medium-sized. The chain uses TRBV4-3 and TRBJ2-2, with 10 bases matching TRBD2. Germline trimming cut 4 bases from V and 9 bases from J; bases unmatched to any gene: 5. The CDR3 extends over 14 amino acids. Germline assignment: CDR1 LGHNA and CDR2 YSLEER. CDR3 loop: CASSRGTSDRELFF. CDR3 nucleotides: TGCGCCAGCAGCCGCGGGACTAGCGACCGGGAGCTGTTTTTT.

This clonotype was counted only a few times. The V gene is TRBV30, the J gene TRBJ2-1; tentative D call: TRBD1 (6 bases). The CDR3 consists of 12 residues. V lost 5 bases and J lost 7, with 12 bases in between. CDR1 GTSNPN and CDR2 SVGIG come from the germline V gene (reference sequence). CDR3 amino acids: CAWGTGKNEQFF. In nucleotides, the CDR3 is TGTGCCTGGGGTACAGGGAAGAATGAGCAGTTCTTC.

In its sample, this clonotype ranks as medium-sized. The chain is built from TRBV6-5 and TRBJ1-1; a possible D gene is TRBD1 (6 bases). The CDR3 runs 17 residues. CDR1 and CDR2 from the germline V gene are MNHEY and SVGAGI. Trimming took off 2 bases at V and 5 bases at J, with 21 bases between the two ends. The CDR3 DNA follows: TGTGCCAGCAGTTACGGAGGGGGGACGGGGTCGGCGACTGAAGCTTTCTTT. Its protein product is CASSYGGGTGSATEAFF.

In this sample, this clonotype turned up many times. This sequence joins TRBV4-3 and TRBJ1-1; the D gene is possibly TRBD1 (6 bases). Deletions cut 4 bases from V and 1 base from J, with 10 bases between. Per the germline V gene, CDR1 is LGHNA and CDR2 is YSLEER. The CDR3 totals 14 residues. The DNA for the CDR3 is TGCGCCAGCAGCCCAAGGACAGCGAACACTGAAGCTTTCTTT. Translating gives CASSPRTANTEAFF.

This clonotype was counted only a few times. The rearrangement joins TRBV28 to TRBJ1-2; the D gene is possibly TRBD1 (6 bases). Germline CDR1 is MDHEN and CDR2 is SYDVKM. Trimming cost V 6 bases and J 6 bases, with 14 bases left between them. The CDR3 extends over 13 amino acids. The CDR3 region is CASSQGGTDGYTF. DNA of the CDR3: TGTGCCAGCAGCCAAGGGGGGACGGATGGCTACACCTTC.

Relative to its sample, this clonotype is medium-sized (0.01 to 0.1%). This CDR3 is CASSQSWGAGETQYF. DNA for the CDR3: TGCGCCAGCAGCCAGTCCTGGGGGGCTGGGGAGACCCAGTACTTC. The V and J genes are TRBV4-3 and TRBJ2-5, with D perhaps matching TRBD1 or TRBD2 (6 bases each). Germline V gene sequence: CDR1 LGHNA, CDR2 YSLEER. Trimming took off 3 bases at V and 5 bases at J, with 16 bases between the two ends. This CDR3 has 15 residues.

The chain combines TRBV19 with TRBJ1-4; no clear D gene. CDR1 LNHDA and CDR2 SQIVND come from the germline V gene (reference sequence). Deletions cut 4 bases from V and 5 bases from J, with 5 bases between. The CDR3 spans 12 residues. CDR3 in amino acids: CASSTWNEKLFF. CDR3 bases: TGTGCCAGTAGTACCTGGAATGAAAAACTGTTTTTT.

The chain recombines TRBV28 with TRBJ2-7; D not resolved. The CDR3 totals 14 residues. V was trimmed by 3 bases and J by 3 bases, leaving 12 bases between them. Germline V gene data show CDR1 as MDHEN and CDR2 as SYDVKM. CDR3 region: CASSFKVTGYEQYF. DNA for the CDR3: TGTGCCAGCAGTTTCAAGGTGACGGGCTACGAGCAGTACTTC.

The gene calls are TRBV7-9 and TRBJ1-3; D call uncertain. The CDR3 runs 18 residues. V lost 5 bases and J 0 bases, leaving 20 bases between the germline ends. Germline V lookup: CDR1 SEHNR, CDR2 FQNEAQ (reference sequence). The CDR3 DNA follows: TGTGCCAGCAGCAGTCCAAACTTCAGGTGGTCCTCTGGAAACACCATATATTTT. Amino acids: CASSSPNFRWSSGNTIYF.

This clonotype is judged large (0.1 to 1%). The chain employs TRBV6-5 and TRBJ2-2; TRBD1 matches 8 bases. With V trimmed by 3 bases and J by 2 bases, 5 bases remained unmatched. There are 16 residues in the CDR3. Germline V lookup: CDR1 MNHEY, CDR2 SVGAGI. CDR3 protein: CASSYRTGLNTGELFF. The CDR3 coding sequence is TGTGCCAGCAGTTATAGGACAGGGCTTAACACCGGGGAGCTGTTTTTT.

By proportion, this clonotype is medium-sized. The chain is built from TRBV9 and TRBJ2-7; weak D call: TRBD1 (5 bases). The CDR3 runs to 15 residues. V was pared by 3 bases and J by 3 bases, with 16 bases between. Germline lookup yields CDR1 SGDLS and CDR2 YYNGEE. The CDR3 sequence: CASSETNRPLYEQYF. The CDR3 DNA reads TGTGCCAGCAGCGAGACGAACAGGCCCCTCTACGAGCAGTACTTC. The full variable domain, rest sourced from reference TRBV9 and TRBJ2-7, is DSGVTQTPKHLITATGQRVTLRCSPRSGDLSVYWYQQSLDQGLQFLIQYYNGEERAKGNILERFSAQQFPDLHSELNLSSLELGDSALYFCASSETNRPLYEQYFGPGTRLTVT.

Ten or more counts support this clonotype. This sequence joins TRBV18 and TRBJ2-7, with TRBD1 as a possible D gene (6 bases). The CDR3 runs to 11 residues. V lost 6 bases and J lost 5, with 8 bases in between. The germline gives CDR1 KGHSH, CDR2 LQKENI. The CDR3 sequence: CASSTGNEQYF. CDR3 in DNA: TGTGCCAGCTCTACAGGGAACGAGCAGTACTTC. Full variable domain (rest looked up from reference TRBV18 and TRBJ2-7): NAGVMQNPRHLVRRRGQEARLRCSPMKGHSHVYWYRQLPEEGLKFMVYLQKENIIDESGMPKERFSAEFPKEGPSILRIQQVVRGDSAAYFCASSTGNEQYFGPGTRLTVT.

This clonotype was seen at least ten times. The chain has TRBV30 and TRBJ2-7; TRBD1 matches at 8 bases. Germline V gene sequence: CDR1 GTSNPN, CDR2 SVGIG (reference sequence). J was trimmed by 3 bases and V by 5 bases; bases with no gene match: 15. The CDR3 consists of 16 residues. The CDR3 spells CAWVGRTGRVGYEQYF. DNA for the CDR3: TGTGCCTGGGTAGGGAGGACAGGGAGAGTTGGCTACGAGCAGTACTTC.

This clonotype is termed medium-sized. The rearrangement uses TRBV7-2 and TRBJ2-7; no definite D call. V gave up 1 base and J gave up 4 bases, with 5 bases separating them. Germline V gene data show CDR1 as SGHTA and CDR2 as FQGNSA. The CDR3 extends over 12 amino acids. The CDR3 loop is CASSLDAYEQYF. CDR3 in DNA: TGTGCCAGCAGCTTAGACGCTTACGAGCAGTACTTC.

This clonotype has at least ten counts. This chain uses TRBV5-4 with TRBJ2-5; 9 bases match TRBD2. The CDR3 consists of 14 residues. The V gene end was trimmed by 4 bases and the J gene end by 5 bases; junction bases not matched to a gene: 6. Looked up from germline, CDR1 is SGHNT and CDR2 is YYREEE (reference sequence). DNA of the CDR3: TGTGCCAGCAGCGGCGGGGGGGCGTTGGAGACCCAGTACTTC. It yields the protein CASSGGGALETQYF.

CDR3 sequence reads: CASVTGGNTIYF. CDR3 DNA: TGTGCCAGCGTTACCGGTGGAAACACCATATATTTT. The rearrangement uses TRBV6-2 or TRBV6-3 and TRBJ1-3, with D uncertain. V was pared by 8 bases and J by 3 bases, with 8 bases between. From germline, CDR1 is MNHEY and CDR2 SVGEGT. The CDR3 extends over 12 amino acids.

This sequence joins TRBV2 and TRBJ1-6; D remains ambiguous. Germline V gene sequence: CDR1 SNHLY, CDR2 FYNNEI. V was clipped by 6 bases and J by 6 bases, with 9 bases between them. The length of the CDR3 is 13 residues. CDR3 amino acids: CASRGSGNSPLHF. The CDR3 DNA reads as TGTGCCAGCAGGGGAAGTGGTAATTCACCCCTCCACTTT.

The V and J genes are TRBV18 and TRBJ2-5; TRBD1 might be the D (6 bases). V was shortened by 3 bases and J by 3 bases, with 8 bases between the two germline ends. Germline CDR1 is KGHSH and CDR2 is LQKENI. The CDR3 spans 13 residues. The CDR3 is CASSPPGEETQYF. CDR3 DNA sequence: TGTGCCAGCTCACCTCCAGGGGAAGAGACCCAGTACTTC.

This clonotype is medium-sized. The J gene is TRBJ2-3, the V gene TRBV11-2; 11 bases map to TRBD2. The CDR3 loop spans 16 amino acids. CDR1 is SGHAT, CDR2 FQNNGV, per germline. The V segment lost 5 bases and the J segment 2 bases; nucleotides outside the gene matches: 6. As DNA, the CDR3 is TGTGCCAGCAGCGGGGGGACTAGCGGATCCACAGATACGCAGTATTTT. It specifies CASSGGTSGSTDTQYF.

This clonotype ranks as medium-sized. This chain links TRBV19 with TRBJ2-2, with a possible D match to TRBD2 (5 bases). This CDR3 comprises 14 residues. Germline V CDR1 and CDR2: LNHDA, SQIVND (reference sequence). Trimming cost V 4 bases and J 3 bases, with 9 bases left between them. The CDR3 loop reads CASSTRADTGELFF. The CDR3 DNA reads as TGTGCCAGTAGTACGAGGGCAGACACCGGGGAGCTGTTTTTT. Supplemented by reference TRBV19 and TRBJ2-2, the full variable domain reads DGGITQSPKYLFRKEGQNVTLSCEQNLNHDAMYWYRQDPGQGLRLIYYSQIVNDFQKGDIAEGYSVSREKKESFPLTVTSAQKNPTAFYLCASSTRADTGELFFGEGSRLTVL.

This sequence joins TRBV9 and TRBJ1-5; no definite D call. The CDR3 contains 13 residues. Germline V gene data show CDR1 as SGDLS and CDR2 as YYNGEE. The V end was cut by 0 bases, the J end by 4 bases, with 5 bases between. In nucleotides, the CDR3 is TGTGCCAGCAGCGTAGGGGAGAATCAGCCCCAGCATTTT. It codes for CASSVGENQPQHF.

This clonotype is medium-sized (0.01 to 0.1%) by share. V usage is TRBV2 and J usage is TRBJ2-6, with D perhaps being TRBD1 or TRBD2 (6 bases each). CDR3 length equals 16 residues. V was shortened by 7 bases and J by 3 bases, with 16 bases between the two germline ends. The V gene's germline CDR1 is SNHLY and CDR2 FYNNEI. CDR3 nucleotides: TGTGCCAGCACCGCGAGGGGGGCTGGTGGGGCCAACGTCCTGACTTTC. This sequence encodes CASTARGAGGANVLTF. Filled out from reference TRBV2 and TRBJ2-6, the complete variable domain reads EPEVTQTPSHQVTQMGQEVILRCVPISNHLYFYWYRQILGQKVEFLVSFYNNEISEKSEIFDDQFSVERPDGSNFTLKIRSTKLEDSAMYFCASTARGAGGANVLTFGAGSRLTVL.